The entry that follows covers one TCR beta chain sequence. The germline gives CDR1 MDHEN, CDR2 SYDVKM. V lost 0 bases to trimming and J lost 0 bases, with 9 bases between them. The CDR3 has 16 residues. Relying on iRepertoire HTBI primers and Arm-PCR of CDR3 regions, the team built TCR beta libraries. MiXCR was run by TCRdb on the multiplex PCR reads, yielding one entry per CDR3 protein. The sample consists of about 420,000 distinct CDR3 sequences, about 20% of them appearing once. This specimen comes from a study of regulatory T cells in long-lasting Graves disease. Noted time point: persistent/refractory GD, antithyroid drugs over 5 years with positive TRAb. Following extraction of RNA from PBMCs, that RNA was used to make the TCR library.

The sequencing used peripheral blood mononuclear cells (PBMCs), collected when the disease was refractory, from a patient treated with antithyroid drugs. The chain combines TRBV28 with TRBJ1-3; TRBD1 might be the D (5 bases). The sequence was obtained from a female donor with Graves disease. For the CDR3, the DNA is TGTGCCAGCAGTTTATGGGGACGCAACTCTGGAAACACCATATATTTT. It translates to CASSLWGRNSGNTIYF.